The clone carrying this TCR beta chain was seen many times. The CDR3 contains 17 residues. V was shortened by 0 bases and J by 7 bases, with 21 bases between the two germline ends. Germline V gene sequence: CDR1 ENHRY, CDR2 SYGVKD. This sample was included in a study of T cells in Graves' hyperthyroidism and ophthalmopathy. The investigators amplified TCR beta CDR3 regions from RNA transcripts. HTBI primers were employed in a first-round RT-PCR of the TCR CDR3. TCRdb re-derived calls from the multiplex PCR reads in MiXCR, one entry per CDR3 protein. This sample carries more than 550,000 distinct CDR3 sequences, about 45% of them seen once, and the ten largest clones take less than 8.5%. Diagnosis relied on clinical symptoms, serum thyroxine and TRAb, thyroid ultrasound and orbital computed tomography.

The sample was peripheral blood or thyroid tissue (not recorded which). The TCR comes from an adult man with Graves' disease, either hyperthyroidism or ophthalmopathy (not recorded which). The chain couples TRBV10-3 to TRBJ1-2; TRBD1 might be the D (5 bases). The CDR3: CAISESTWRGGHGGYTF. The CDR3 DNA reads TGTGCCATCAGTGAGTCTACGTGGAGGGGAGGCCATGGTGGCTACACCTTC.